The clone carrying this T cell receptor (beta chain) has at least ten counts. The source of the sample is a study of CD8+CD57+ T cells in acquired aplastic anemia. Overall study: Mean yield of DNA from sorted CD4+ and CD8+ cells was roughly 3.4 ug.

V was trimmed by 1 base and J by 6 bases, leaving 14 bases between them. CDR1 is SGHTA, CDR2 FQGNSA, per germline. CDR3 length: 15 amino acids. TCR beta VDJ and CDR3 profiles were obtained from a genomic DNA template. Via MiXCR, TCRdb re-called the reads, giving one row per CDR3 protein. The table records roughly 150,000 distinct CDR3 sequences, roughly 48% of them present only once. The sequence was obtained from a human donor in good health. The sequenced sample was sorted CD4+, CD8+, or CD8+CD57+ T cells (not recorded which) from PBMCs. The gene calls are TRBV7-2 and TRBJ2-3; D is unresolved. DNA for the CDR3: TGTGCCAGCAGCTTAGGGCCCCCCCTTCCGGATACGCAGTATTTT. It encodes CASSLGPPLPDTQYF.